This TCR beta chain was obtained from a study of blood T cell repertoires in COVID-19. Study details: The study drew acute and convalescent COVID-19 samples from the United States, Italy and Spain. T cells, B-cell-depleted T cells, or PBMCs provided the cDNA or gDNA that served as material.

In the original analysis: From reference gene primer amplification, estimates of nucleated cell counts were derived. TCRdb keeps only in-frame clones here, not all; method: immunoSEQ multiplex PCR. V and J calls and clone size are copied from that table; D and trimming were computed from the DNA. The sample has 200,000 or so clones; 80% to 85% are singletons. With 4 bases removed from V and 7 bases from J, the gap between germline ends came to 12 bases. The CDR3 runs 13 residues. Germline V CDR1 and CDR2: KGHDR, SFDVKD. This chain connects TRBV24-1 to TRBJ2-5; D may be TRBD2 (6 bases). The sample comprised peripheral blood. The receptor was isolated from a woman in her thirties with acute or convalescent COVID-19. This CDR3 is CATSEDSSGTQYF. CDR3 bases: TGTGCCACCAGTGAAGACAGTAGCGGGACCCAGTACTTC.